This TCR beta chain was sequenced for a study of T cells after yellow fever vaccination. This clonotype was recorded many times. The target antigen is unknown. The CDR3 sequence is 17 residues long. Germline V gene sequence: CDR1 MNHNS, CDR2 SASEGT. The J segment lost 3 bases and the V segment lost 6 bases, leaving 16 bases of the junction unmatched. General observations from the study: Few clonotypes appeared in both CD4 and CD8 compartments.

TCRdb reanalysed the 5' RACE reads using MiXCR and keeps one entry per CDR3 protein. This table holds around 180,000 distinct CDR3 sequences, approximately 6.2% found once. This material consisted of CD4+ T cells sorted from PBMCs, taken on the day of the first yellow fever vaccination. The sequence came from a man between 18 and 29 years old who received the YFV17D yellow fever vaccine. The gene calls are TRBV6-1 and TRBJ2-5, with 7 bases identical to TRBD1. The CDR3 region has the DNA TGTGCCAGCAGAGCCATTTTACAGGGGCTTGGGGAAGAGACCCAGTACTTC. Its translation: CASRAILQGLGEETQYF.